This T cell receptor beta chain originates from a study of STAT5B mutations in CD4+ large granular lymphocyte leukemia. Assay: immunoSEQ multiplex PCR; the TCRdb copy retains only in-frame clones and omits some. The repertoire consists of about 25,000 clones, with roughly 69% occurring once and the leading ten covering approximately 9.5%. Germline V gives CDR1 SGHVS, CDR2 FQNEAQ. Trimming removed 0 bases from V and 6 bases from J, with 15 bases in between. The CDR3 covers 16 residues. J is TRBJ2-1 and V is TRBV7-8, with D hard to call. The sample taken for sequencing was CD4+ T cells from blood buffy coats. This clonotype originated in a human donor in good health. The CDR3 spells CASSLAPRRSLNEQFF. The CDR3 DNA reads TGTGCCAGCAGCTTAGCGCCCCGAAGGTCTCTCAATGAGCAGTTCTTC. The full variable domain, its missing parts supplied by reference TRBV7-8 and TRBJ2-1, is GAGVSQSPRYKVAKRGQDVALRCDPISGHVSLFWYQQALGQGPEFLTYFQNEAQLDKSGLPSDRFFAERPEGSVSTLKIQRTQQEDSAVYLCASSLAPRRSLNEQFFGPGTRLTVL.